The 25 T cell receptor beta chains below all came from one sample that was sequenced in a study of shared clonotypes between healthy human individuals (dated by TCRdb to about 2020). CD8 naive samples were obtained by positive selection for CCR7 among CD45RO-negative cells, yielding a CD45RA+CCR7+ population from which TemRA cells were excluded. Library creation used the immunoSEQ multiplex PCR assay. Here the immuneACCESS table is served through TCRdb, limited to in-frame sequences with V and J called. Missing clones are a known gap in these copies; in checked studies unresolved V genes cover under half, and the rest lacks a known reason. The sample includes over 2,000,000 clones, with around 95% observed a single time. Less than 2% of the sample is taken by the ten largest. Sequencing input: naive CD8+ T cells from PBMCs. This sample's cell subset or site label indicates: CD45RA+CCR7+. The receptor set was obtained from a man between 18 and 35 years old in good health. Some clones in this sample may be carry-over from other donors' samples.

The chain has TRBV7-6 and TRBJ1-3, with a possible D match to TRBD1 (5 bases). Per the germline V gene, CDR1 is SGHVS and CDR2 is FNYEAQ. The CDR3 consists of 19 residues. V was cut by 5 bases and J by 1 base, with 24 bases left in between. CDR3 nucleotide sequence: TGTGCCAGCAGCCCCCAGGGCCTTCGGCAGACTGCTTCTGGAAACACCATATATTTT. This codes for CASSPQGLRQTASGNTIYF.

V usage is TRBV4-3 and J usage is TRBJ2-7; TRBD2 matches 7 bases. V lost 3 bases and J lost 0; bases outside the gene matches: 8. Germline CDR1 LGHNA, CDR2 YSLEER. This CDR3 is 16 amino acids long. CDR3 loop: CASSQGPGEGSYEQYF. DNA of the CDR3: TGCGCCAGCAGCCAGGGGCCGGGGGAGGGCTCCTACGAGCAGTACTTC.

The CDR3 DNA reads TGCACCGCCGGTCGCCCGCAGTTCTTC. It encodes CTAGRPQFF. This chain connects TRBV29-1 to TRBJ2-1; D is unresolved. The V gene's germline CDR1 is SQVTM and CDR2 ANQGSEA. This CDR3 is built from 9 residues.

As to this clone: This sample also contains other DNA sequences that code for the same CDR3. The V and J genes are TRBV7-9 and TRBJ2-7, with TRBD1 matching 11 bases. The V segment lost 4 bases and the J segment 3 bases; nucleotides outside the gene matches: 5. Per the germline V gene, CDR1 is SEHNR and CDR2 is FQNEAQ (reference sequence). The CDR3 is 15 amino acids. As DNA, the CDR3 is TGTGCCAGCAGCTCTCCGGGACAGGGGGGCTACGAGCAGTACTTC. It is translated as CASSSPGQGGYEQYF.

The V and J genes are TRBV15 and TRBJ1-2, with 12 bases lining up with TRBD1. V lost 0 bases to trimming and J lost 6 bases; unmatched junction nucleotides: 5. CDR1 is LNHNV and CDR2 is YYDKDF in the germline V gene (reference sequence). CDR3 length: 16 residues. CDR3 protein: CATSRDGGTGGDGYTF. In nucleotides, the CDR3 is TGTGCCACCAGCAGAGATGGTGGGACAGGGGGCGATGGCTACACCTTC.

The rearrangement uses TRBV11-2 and TRBJ2-5, with a possible D match to TRBD2 (5 bases). The CDR3 extends over 15 amino acids. Trimming removed 5 bases at V and 2 bases at J, with 15 bases between. Germline assignment: CDR1 SGHAT and CDR2 FQNNGV. The CDR3 region has the DNA TGTGCCAGCAGCCCTTCCGGACTCGAGCAAGAGACCCAGTACTTC. Its protein product is CASSPSGLEQETQYF. The complete variable domain, with remaining parts taken from reference TRBV11-2 and TRBJ2-5, reads EAGVAQSPRYKIIEKRQSVAFWCNPISGHATLYWYQQILGQGPKLLIQFQNNGVVDDSQLPKDRFSAERLKGVDSTLKIQPAKLEDSAVYLCASSPSGLEQETQYFGPGTRLLVL.

This chain links TRBV25-1 with TRBJ2-7, with TRBD1 as a possible D gene (8 bases). V was shortened by 3 bases and J by 5 bases, with 20 bases between the two germline ends. The CDR3 runs 16 residues. The germline CDR1 and CDR2 sequences are MGHDK and SYGVNS. In nucleotides, the CDR3 is TGTGCCAGCAGTGAGGGGACAGGCGGGGGTTTCGACGAGCAGTACTTC. The encoded protein is CASSEGTGGGFDEQYF.

This clone was seen once. Other nucleotide sequences from this sample produce the same CDR3. The chain joins TRBV6-5 to TRBJ1-5; 7 bases line up with TRBD1. The V gene end was trimmed by 6 bases and the J gene end by 2 bases; junction bases not matched to a gene: 1. CDR1 MNHEY and CDR2 SVGAGI come from the germline V gene. This CDR3 spans 13 amino acids. DNA for the CDR3: TGTGCCAGCAGCGACAGGGGCAATCAGCCCCAGCATTTT. Translated, it gives CASSDRGNQPQHF.

On this clone itself: This same CDR3 is encoded by further DNA sequences in the sample. This chain joins TRBV7-9 and TRBJ2-3; D gene ambiguous. The CDR3 covers 14 residues. V lost 5 bases, J lost 2 bases, and 11 bases lay in between. The germline CDR1 and CDR2 sequences are SEHNR and FQNEAQ (reference sequence). CDR3 sequence: CASSPRHFTDTQYF. The CDR3 region has the DNA TGTGCCAGCAGCCCGAGACACTTCACAGATACGCAGTATTTT.

This rearrangement joins TRBV5-8 to TRBJ2-7; 8 nucleotides match TRBD1. The CDR3 is 15 residues long. The germline V gene encodes CDR1 SGHTS and CDR2 YDEGEE. V shed 2 bases, J shed 5 bases, and the junction held 9 bases outside the gene matches. CDR3 in DNA: TGTGCCAGCAGCTTAACGGTAGACAGGGGCCACGAGCAGTACTTC. Protein sequence: CASSLTVDRGHEQYF.

The chain carries TRBV29-1 and TRBJ1-1, with D hard to call. The germline gives CDR1 SQVTM, CDR2 ANQGSEA. CDR3 length equals 12 residues. Trimming removed 7 bases at V and 5 bases at J, with 14 bases between. The CDR3 DNA reads as TGCAGCGCCCTGGGAGGGATTACTGAAGCTTTCTTT. It yields the protein CSALGGITEAFF.

The genes are TRBV2 and TRBJ2-7; TRBD2 might be the D (7 bases). The germline CDR1 and CDR2 sequences are SNHLY and FYNNEI. The CDR3 extends over 15 amino acids. The V and J ends lost 4 bases and 5 bases respectively, with 18 bases between them. This CDR3 reads CASSGGGASSNEQYF. The CDR3 nucleotides are TGTGCCAGCAGTGGGGGGGGCGCATCGTCCAACGAGCAGTACTTC.

As for this clone: The sample carries other DNA sequences with the same CDR3. V and J are TRBV28 and TRBJ1-1; D is undetermined. CDR3 size: 13 residues. The V end was cut by 2 bases, the J end by 1 base, with 5 bases between. From germline, CDR1 is MDHEN and CDR2 SYDVKM. The CDR3 DNA is TGTGCCAGCAGTTTAGGACGGAACACTGAAGCTTTCTTT. It encodes CASSLGRNTEAFF. Using reference TRBV28 and TRBJ1-1 for the parts outside the CDR3, the full variable domain is DVKVTQSSRYLVKRTGEKVFLECVQDMDHENMFWYRQDPGLGLRLIYFSYDVKMKEKGDIPEGYSVSREKKERFSLILESASTNQTSMYLCASSLGRNTEAFFGQGTRLTVV.

The V call is TRBV25-1, the J call TRBJ2-5, with D possibly matching TRBD1 (6 bases). Matching the DNA end better, TRBJ2-7 makes the J call doubtful. From germline, CDR1 is MGHDK and CDR2 SYGVNS. This CDR3 comprises 14 residues. CDR3 protein: CASSPRDNSYEQYF. Here the CDR3 DNA reads TGTGCCAGCAGTCCCCGGGACAACTCCTACGAGCAGTACTTC.

This clone was seen a single time. This chain connects TRBV7-2 to TRBJ2-5; no reliable D call. This CDR3 is 16 amino acids long. Germline V gene lookup returns CDR1 SGHTA and CDR2 FQGNSA. Between the trimmed V and J ends, which lost 3 bases and 5 bases, there was a span of 19 bases. This CDR3 is CASSFVHSPEVETQYF. The CDR3 region has the DNA TGTGCCAGCAGCTTCGTGCACTCGCCTGAAGTGGAGACCCAGTACTTC.

V gene TRBV5-4 combines with J gene TRBJ2-7, with D hard to call. Germline CDR1 and CDR2: SGHNT and YYREEE (reference sequence). The V and J ends lost 1 base and 2 bases respectively, with 10 bases between them. CDR3 length: 14 residues. CDR3 DNA: TGTGCCAGCAGCTTGAGGCAGGCCCCCTACGAGCAGTACTTC. Translation gives CASSLRQAPYEQYF. Drawing the rest from reference TRBV5-4 and TRBJ2-7, the complete variable domain is ETGVTQSPTHLIKTRGQQVTLRCSSQSGHNTVSWYQQALGQGPQFIFQYYREEENGRGNFPPRFSGLQFPNYSSELNVNALELDDSALYLCASSLRQAPYEQYFGPGTRLTVT.

The genes are TRBV11-3 and TRBJ2-1, with 8 bases fitting TRBD2. The length of the CDR3 is 15 residues. Germline trimming cut 2 bases from V and 7 bases from J; bases unmatched to any gene: 7. Per germline, CDR1 SGHNT and CDR2 YENEEA. The CDR3 bases are TGTGCCAGCAGCTTACGTCGCGGGAGGAATAATGAGCAGTTCTTC. Translating it yields CASSLRRGRNNEQFF.

This clone occurred once. The chain combines TRBV19 with TRBJ2-2, with TRBD1 matching 10 bases. V was clipped by 7 bases and J by 7 bases; unmatched bases: 12. The V gene's germline CDR1 is LNHDA and CDR2 SQIVND (reference sequence). This CDR3 contains 16 residues. CDR3 residues: CASTIFLDRGVGELFF. For the CDR3, the DNA is TGTGCCAGTACCATCTTCCTGGACAGGGGGGTCGGGGAGCTGTTTTTT.

V and J are TRBV6-6 and TRBJ2-2, with D unresolved. V lost 4 bases, J lost 6 bases, and 18 bases lay in between. Germline V gene data show CDR1 as MNHNY and CDR2 as SVGAGI (reference sequence). This CDR3 comprises 16 residues. CDR3 amino acids: CASSSRSGQKAGELFF. In nucleotides, the CDR3 is TGTGCCAGCAGTTCCCGATCCGGCCAGAAGGCCGGGGAGCTGTTTTTT.

This clone showed up just once. Distinct nucleotide sequences in the sample also encode this CDR3. The V call is TRBV28, the J call TRBJ2-3; 10 positions agree with TRBD1. There are 15 residues in the CDR3. CDR1 is MDHEN, CDR2 SYDVKM, per germline. V shed 5 bases and J 4 bases; nucleotides not matched to a gene: 6. The CDR3 bases are TGTGCCAGCAGTCCCGGGACAGGGGTACCAGATACGCAGTATTTT. This encodes CASSPGTGVPDTQYF.

The chain uses TRBV4-2 and TRBJ2-1, with 9 bases identical to TRBD1. This CDR3 is 15 amino acids long. Germline-derived CDR1 and CDR2 are LGHNA and YNFKEQ. Trimming removed 4 bases from V and 2 bases from J; junction bases left unmatched: 3. In DNA, the CDR3 is TGTGCCAGCAGCCTCGGACAGGGGCCCTACAATGAGCAGTTCTTC. Its translation: CASSLGQGPYNEQFF.

A single count supports this clone. This CDR3 is also generated by other DNA sequences in the sample. The gene calls are TRBV9 and TRBJ2-3; TRBD2 matches 7 bases. CDR3 length: 15 residues. V was pared by 1 base and J by 0 bases, with 2 bases of the junction left unmatched. In germline, CDR1 is SGDLS, CDR2 YYNGEE. The chain's CDR3 is CASSVIGRSTDTQYF. The CDR3 region has the DNA TGTGCCAGCAGCGTAATCGGGAGGAGCACAGATACGCAGTATTTT.

This chain connects TRBV7-8 to TRBJ2-3; D gene unclear. The CDR3 is 15 amino acids. Germline CDR1 is SGHVS and CDR2 is FQNEAQ. The germline V and J ends were trimmed by 1 base and 4 bases, with 12 bases remaining between them. The CDR3 is CASSLDSSQADTQYF. The CDR3 DNA sequence: TGTGCCAGCAGCTTAGATAGCTCCCAAGCAGATACGCAGTATTTT.

The chain carries TRBV6-5 and TRBJ1-4, with 7 bases matching TRBD1. This CDR3 is built from 14 residues. The V gene end was trimmed by 6 bases and the J gene end by 5 bases; junction bases not matched to a gene: 6. From germline, CDR1 is MNHEY and CDR2 SVGAGI. The CDR3 here is CASRRRDSNEKLFF. The CDR3 nucleotides read TGTGCCAGCAGGCGCCGGGACAGCAATGAAAAACTGTTTTTT.

CDR3 residues: CASSLPLGSEQYF. CDR3 DNA: TGCGCCAGCAGCCTACCTCTGGGGAGCGAGCAGTACTTC. The V gene is TRBV4-1, the J gene TRBJ2-7; D is perhaps TRBD2 (5 bases). This CDR3 has 13 residues. Trimming cost V 4 bases and J 6 bases, with 13 bases left between them. The germline gives CDR1 MGHRA, CDR2 YSYEKL.